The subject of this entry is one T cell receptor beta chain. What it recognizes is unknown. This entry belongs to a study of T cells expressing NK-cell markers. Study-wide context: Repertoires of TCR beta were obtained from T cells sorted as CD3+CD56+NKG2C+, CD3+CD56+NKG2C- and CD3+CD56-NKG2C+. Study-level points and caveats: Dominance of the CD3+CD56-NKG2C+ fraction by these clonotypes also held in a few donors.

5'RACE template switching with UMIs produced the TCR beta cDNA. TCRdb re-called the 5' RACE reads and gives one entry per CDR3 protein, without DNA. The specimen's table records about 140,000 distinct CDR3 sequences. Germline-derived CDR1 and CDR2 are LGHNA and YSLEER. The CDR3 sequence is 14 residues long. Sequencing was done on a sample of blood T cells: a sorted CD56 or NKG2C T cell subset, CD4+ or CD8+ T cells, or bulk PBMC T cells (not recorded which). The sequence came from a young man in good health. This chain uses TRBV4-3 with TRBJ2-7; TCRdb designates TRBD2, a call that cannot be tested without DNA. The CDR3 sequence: CASSQSSGGYEQYF.